The clone carrying this T cell receptor (beta chain) occurred many times. No antigen is known for it. Each CDR3 protein gets one entry after TCRdb re-called the 5' RACE reads with MiXCR. The sample holds around 130,000 distinct CDR3 sequences, about 7% seen once. The data are from a study of CD8 T cells in ankylosing spondylitis. Overall study findings and caveats: A motif in TCR beta, a set of 8 or 9 highly homologous variants, appeared characteristic of ankylosing spondylitis blood.

V shed 4 bases and J 2 bases; nucleotides not matched to a gene: 6. The germline gives CDR1 SGHRS, CDR2 YFSETQ. The CDR3 consists of 14 residues. The sequence was obtained from a male donor with ankylosing spondylitis or in good health (not recorded which). Sequencing input: blood, either unsorted or a sorted T cell fraction (not recorded which). The chain joins TRBV5-1 to TRBJ2-7; 7 bases line up with TRBD1. CDR3: CASSVRDSTYEQYF. CDR3 DNA: TGCGCCAGCAGCGTCCGGGACAGTACCTACGAGCAGTACTTC.